One sample yielded the 17 T cell receptor beta chains listed below, sequenced in a study of neurological immune-mediated disorders (dated 2019 in TCRdb). Per the publication, the time point label means: longitudinal time-point 1 (baseline). Libraries were built with 5' RACE. The sequencer was an Illumina HiSeq 2500. TCRdb reprocessed the public reads (quality trimming at Q25 with fastp, clone calling with MiXCR) and kept in-frame beta chains. Rows are unified per CDR3 protein, each entry keeping the most common DNA and genes. This sample has tens of thousands of distinct CDR3 sequences in its table, and approximately 9.1% of those were observed once. Approximately 1.5% of the sample is taken by the ten largest. Input material: PBMCs. The receptors come from a woman aged 40 to 55 in good health.

This clonotype was seen ten or more times. The rearrangement links TRBV12-3 or TRBV12-4 to TRBJ2-1, with D possibly TRBD1 on 6 matching bases. The CDR3 spans 15 residues. V was shortened by 4 bases and J by 8 bases, with 18 bases between the two germline ends. CDR3 DNA: TGTGCCAGCAGTTCCCTACCGGGACAAACCCATGAGCAGTTCTTC. It specifies CASSSLPGQTHEQFF.

At least ten counts were recorded for this clonotype. The gene calls are TRBV29-1 and TRBJ2-3; D may be TRBD2 (5 bases). Trimming took 7 bases from V and 2 from J, leaving 13 bases between them. Germline V gives CDR1 SQVTM, CDR2 ANQGSEA. This CDR3 has 13 residues. CDR3 sequence (DNA): TGCAGCGGGACGGGGATCTTCACAGATACGCAGTATTTT. The encoded protein is CSGTGIFTDTQYF.

This clonotype was observed many times. The chain couples TRBV30 to TRBJ2-2; TRBD1 agrees at 10 bases. V lost 2 bases and J lost 6; bases outside the gene matches: 12. The CDR3 contains 17 residues. Germline values: CDR1 GTSNPN, CDR2 SVGIG (reference sequence). CDR3 nucleotides: TGTGCCTGGAGTCCCGGGACAGGGGTCGGATTGGCCGGGGAGCTGTTTTTT. Encoded protein: CAWSPGTGVGLAGELFF.

This clonotype was picked up many times. This chain links TRBV29-1 with TRBJ2-2; 7 bases are shared with TRBD1. The CDR3 runs 12 residues. Unmatched junction bases numbered 4, after V lost 6 bases and J lost 6 bases. CDR1 and CDR2 from the germline V gene are SQVTM and ANQGSEA. CDR3 sequence reads: CSVGTASGELFF. CDR3 bases: TGCAGCGTGGGGACAGCGTCCGGGGAGCTGTTTTTT.

At least ten counts were recorded for this clonotype. The chain uses TRBV9 and TRBJ2-3; D may be TRBD2 (6 bases). V gave up 7 bases and J gave up 0 bases, with 9 bases separating them. The length of the CDR3 is 13 residues. Germline V gene lookup returns CDR1 SGDLS and CDR2 YYNGEE. CDR3 in amino acids: CASGTESTDTQYF. The CDR3, as DNA: TGTGCCAGCGGGACTGAGAGCACAGATACGCAGTATTTT.

This clonotype occurred many times. This chain links TRBV7-2 with TRBJ2-7; 9 nucleotides match TRBD2. This CDR3 contains 18 residues. Germline V gene data show CDR1 as SGHTA and CDR2 as FQGNSA. J was trimmed by 6 bases and V by 0 bases; bases with no gene match: 15. CDR3 loop: CASSLAFSGASGISEQYF. CDR3 in DNA: TGTGCCAGCAGCTTAGCCTTCTCCGGGGCTAGCGGGATAAGCGAGCAGTACTTC. The variable domain in full, completed from reference TRBV7-2 and TRBJ2-7, reads GAGVSQSPSNKVTEKGKDVELRCDPISGHTALYWYRQSLGQGLEFLIYFQGNSAPDKSGLPSDRFSAERTGGSVSTLTIQRTQQEDSAVYLCASSLAFSGASGISEQYFGPGTRLTVT.

This clonotype was seen many times. The chain links TRBV3-1 to TRBJ2-5; D not certain. This CDR3 has 12 amino acids. Trimming shortened V by 6 bases and J by 3 bases, and 8 bases separated the two germline ends. Per the germline V gene, CDR1 is LGHDT and CDR2 is YNNKEL (reference sequence). In nucleotides, the CDR3 is TGTGCCAGCAGGGTGGGGAAAGAGACCCAGTACTTC. It is translated as CASRVGKETQYF.

In this sample, this clonotype turned up many times. The rearrangement links TRBV5-6 to TRBJ2-7, with D perhaps given as TRBD1 or TRBD2 (5 bases each). V lost 1 base, J lost 4 bases, and 12 bases lay in between. The CDR3 is 14 amino acids. The V gene's germline CDR1 is SGHDT and CDR2 YYEEEE. Here the CDR3 reads CASSLFRGVYEQYF. The DNA for the CDR3 is TGTGCCAGCAGCTTGTTTAGGGGAGTTTACGAGCAGTACTTC.

Ten or more counts support this clonotype. V usage is TRBV9 and J usage is TRBJ1-2; 7 nucleotides line up with TRBD1. The CDR3 totals 16 residues. CDR1 is SGDLS, CDR2 YYNGEE, per germline. J lost 6 bases, V lost 3 bases, and 14 bases had no gene match. CDR3 loop: CASSGQGTDKRNGYTF. Written as DNA, the CDR3 is TGTGCCAGCAGCGGCCAAGGGACAGACAAAAGGAATGGCTACACCTTC.

This clonotype has at least ten counts. The chain uses TRBV5-1 and TRBJ2-3; weak D call: TRBD2 (5 bases). Germline V gives CDR1 SGHRS, CDR2 YFSETQ. V lost 4 bases, J lost 0 bases, and 18 bases lay in between. The length of the CDR3 is 17 residues. CDR3 nucleotide sequence: TGCGCCAGCAGCCACCAGAAGCGGCCAACTAGCACAGATACGCAGTATTTT. Its protein product is CASSHQKRPTSTDTQYF.

This clonotype was seen many times. The V gene is TRBV4-3, the J gene TRBJ2-6, with D tentatively TRBD2 (7 bases). The germline V gene has CDR1 LGHNA and CDR2 YSLEER. The CDR3 has 18 amino acids. The V gene lost 4 bases and the J gene lost 7 bases, with 23 bases spanning the gap. The CDR3 here is CASSPRGLRRGGANVLTF. The CDR3 DNA is TGCGCCAGCAGCCCAAGGGGCCTGCGGAGGGGGGGTGCCAACGTCCTGACTTTC.

This clonotype has a count of ten or more. V gene TRBV18 combines with J gene TRBJ2-7; 8 positions match TRBD2. The V gene's germline CDR1 is KGHSH and CDR2 LQKENI. V gave up 3 bases and J gave up 4 bases; unmatched junction bases: 11. This CDR3 contains 16 residues. The CDR3 protein is CASSPRSGTSLYEQYF. In nucleotides, the CDR3 is TGTGCCAGCTCACCCCGATCCGGGACTAGTCTGTACGAGCAGTACTTC.

As DNA, the CDR3 is TGTGCCAGCAGTTACGATGGCGACTCCTACAATGAGCAGTTCTTC. This encodes CASSYDGDSYNEQFF. The chain employs TRBV6-2 or TRBV6-3 and TRBJ2-1; unclear D gene. Between the trimmed V and J ends, which lost 2 bases and 0 bases, there was a span of 8 bases. This CDR3 spans 15 amino acids. Germline assignment: CDR1 MNHEY and CDR2 SVGEGT.

This clonotype was counted many times. This chain uses TRBV4-3 with TRBJ1-1; tentative D call: TRBD1 (6 bases). CDR1 LGHNA and CDR2 YSLEER come from the germline V gene. The V gene lost 4 bases and the J gene lost 8 bases, with 17 bases spanning the gap. This CDR3 region has 14 residues. The CDR3 sequence: CASSPHVEGGEAFF. CDR3 DNA: TGCGCCAGCAGCCCCCATGTTGAGGGGGGCGAAGCTTTCTTT.

The V and J genes are TRBV7-2 and TRBJ2-6, with D unclear. The V gene's germline CDR1 is SGHTA and CDR2 FQGNSA. This CDR3 has 17 amino acids. The V gene lost 5 bases and the J gene lost 4 bases, with 18 bases spanning the gap. The CDR3 loop reads CASSLLPISSGANVLTF. The DNA of the CDR3 is TGTGCCAGCAGCCTCCTCCCCATTAGCTCAGGGGCCAACGTCCTGACTTTC.

This clonotype was recorded at least ten times. J is TRBJ1-6 and V is TRBV5-1, with a weak D call TRBD1 (5 bases). V gave up 6 bases and J gave up 7 bases, with 14 bases separating them. Germline V gene data show CDR1 as SGHRS and CDR2 as YFSETQ. CDR3 length: 14 amino acids. This CDR3 reads CASNPDGGNSPLHF. The CDR3 DNA is TGCGCCAGCAACCCAGACGGGGGGAATTCACCCCTCCACTTT. Variable domain in full (rest from reference TRBV5-1 and TRBJ1-6): KAGVTQTPRYLIKTRGQQVTLSCSPISGHRSVSWYQQTPGQGLQFLFEYFSETQRNKGNFPGRFSGRQFSNSRSEMNVSTLELGDSALYLCASNPDGGNSPLHFGNGTRLTVT.

This clonotype was detected ten times or more. This chain links TRBV20-1 with TRBJ1-3; TRBD1 is a possible D gene (6 bases). The germline V and J ends were trimmed by 6 bases and 8 bases, with 20 bases remaining between them. Germline CDR1 DFQATT, CDR2 SNEGSKA (reference sequence). The CDR3 extends over 14 amino acids. This CDR3 is CSAQTKTGADTIYF. CDR3 sequence (DNA): TGCAGTGCCCAAACCAAGACGGGGGCAGACACCATATATTTT.